This T cell receptor beta chain is drawn from a study of shared clonotypes between healthy human individuals. Germline trimming cut 3 bases from V and 2 bases from J; bases unmatched to any gene: 2. In germline, CDR1 is SGDLS, CDR2 YYNGEE. The CDR3 is 14 residues long. Partitioning of CD4+ cells yielded a CD45RA+ naive subset and a CD45RA-negative memory subset. Execution of the assay was at deep level. The protocol was immunoSEQ multiplex PCR, while the TCRdb copy is restricted to in-frame clones and leaves out a portion. The sample has about 2.4 million clones, 93% seen once. Study results and caveats: Larger estimated richness was generally recorded for naive subsets relative to memory subsets. Rarefaction revealed incomplete sorted-subset sequencing despite large depth.

As concerns this clone: The antigen remains unidentified.

The sequencing sample was made of naive CD4+ T cells from PBMCs. Noted subset: CD45RA+ positively selected. This TCR was sampled from a man between 18 and 35 years old in good health. Some clones in this sample may be carry-over from other donors' samples. This rearrangement joins TRBV9 to TRBJ2-1, with 7 nucleotides matching TRBD1. This chain's CDR3 is CASSAQGTYNEQFF. The CDR3 region has the DNA TGTGCCAGCAGCGCACAGGGGACCTACAATGAGCAGTTCTTC. Using reference TRBV9 and TRBJ2-1 for the parts outside the CDR3, the full variable domain is DSGVTQTPKHLITATGQRVTLRCSPRSGDLSVYWYQQSLDQGLQFLIQYYNGEERAKGNILERFSAQQFPDLHSELNLSSLELGDSALYFCASSAQGTYNEQFFGPGTRLTVL.